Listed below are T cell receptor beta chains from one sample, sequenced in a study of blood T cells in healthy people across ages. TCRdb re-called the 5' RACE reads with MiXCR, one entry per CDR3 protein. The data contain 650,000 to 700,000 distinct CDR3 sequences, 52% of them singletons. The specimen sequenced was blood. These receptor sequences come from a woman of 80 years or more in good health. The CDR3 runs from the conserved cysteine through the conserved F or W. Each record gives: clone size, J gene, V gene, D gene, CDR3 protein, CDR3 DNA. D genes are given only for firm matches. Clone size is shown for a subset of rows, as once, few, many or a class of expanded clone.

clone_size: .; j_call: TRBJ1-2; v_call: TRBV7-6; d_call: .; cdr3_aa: CASSSMIGGYTF; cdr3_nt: TGTGCCAGCAGCTCTATGATAGGTGGCTACACCTTC
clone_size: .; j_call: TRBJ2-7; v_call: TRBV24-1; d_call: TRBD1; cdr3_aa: CANPPRTGGDEQYF; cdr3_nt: TGTGCCAACCCCCCCCGGACAGGGGGGGACGAGCAGTACTTC
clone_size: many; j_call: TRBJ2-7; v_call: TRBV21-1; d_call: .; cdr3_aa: CASSKAGYEQYF; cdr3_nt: TGTGCCAGCAGCAAAGCGGGCTACGAGCAGTACTTC
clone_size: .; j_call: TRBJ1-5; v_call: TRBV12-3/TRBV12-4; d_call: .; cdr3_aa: CASSPHGNQPQHF; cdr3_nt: TGTGCCAGCAGCCCACACGGCAATCAGCCCCAGCATTTT
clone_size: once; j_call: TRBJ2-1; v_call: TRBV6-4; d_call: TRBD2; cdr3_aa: CASSDSGGASNEQFF; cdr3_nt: TGTGCCAGCAGCGATAGCGGGGGGGCCTCCAATGAGCAGTTCTTC
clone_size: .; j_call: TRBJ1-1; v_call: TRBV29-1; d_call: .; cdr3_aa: CSAVENTEAFF; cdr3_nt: TGCAGCGCCGTCGAGAACACTGAAGCTTTCTTT
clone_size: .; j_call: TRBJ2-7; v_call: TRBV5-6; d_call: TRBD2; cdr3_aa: CASSLLAASYEQYF; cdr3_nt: TGTGCCAGCAGCTTACTAGCGGCCTCCTACGAGCAGTACTTC
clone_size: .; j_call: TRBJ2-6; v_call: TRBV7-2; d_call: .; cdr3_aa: CASSLKSSGANVLTF; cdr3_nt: TGTGCCAGTAGCTTAAAGAGCTCTGGGGCCAACGTCCTGACTTTC
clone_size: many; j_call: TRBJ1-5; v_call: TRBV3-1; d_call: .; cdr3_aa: CASSQRAGSQPQHF; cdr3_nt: TGTGCCAGCAGCCAACGGGCAGGGAGTCAGCCCCAGCATTTT
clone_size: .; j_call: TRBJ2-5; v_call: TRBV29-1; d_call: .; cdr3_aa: CSVEGGSRYEQYF; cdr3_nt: TGCAGCGTTGAAGGAGGTAGCAGGTATGAGCAGTACTTC
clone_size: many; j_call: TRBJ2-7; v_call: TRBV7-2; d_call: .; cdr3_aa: CASNHSTTSYEQYF; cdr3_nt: TGTGCCAGCAACCATTCGACTACCTCGTACGAGCAGTACTTC
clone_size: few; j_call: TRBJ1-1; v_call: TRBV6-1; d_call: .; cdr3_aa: CASRILDTLNTEAFF; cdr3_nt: TGTGCCAGCAGGATTTTAGACACCTTGAACACTGAAGCTTTCTTT
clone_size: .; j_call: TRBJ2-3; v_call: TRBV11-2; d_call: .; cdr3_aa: CASSLGGRIGAPQYF; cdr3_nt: TGTGCCAGCAGCTTAGGGGGGCGAATCGGGGCTCCCCAGTATTTT
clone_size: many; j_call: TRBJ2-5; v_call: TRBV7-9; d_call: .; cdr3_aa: CASSIWTLQETQYF; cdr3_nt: TGTGCCAGCAGCATCTGGACCTTGCAAGAGACCCAGTACTTC
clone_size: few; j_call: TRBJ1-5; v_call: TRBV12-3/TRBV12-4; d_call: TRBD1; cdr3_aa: CASSPEGQRSQPQHF; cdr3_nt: TGTGCCAGCAGTCCCGAGGGACAGAGGAGTCAGCCCCAGCATTTT
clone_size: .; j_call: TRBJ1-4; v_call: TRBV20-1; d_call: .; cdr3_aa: CSAKTATNEKLFF; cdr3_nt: TGCAGTGCTAAGACTGCAACTAATGAAAAACTGTTTTTT
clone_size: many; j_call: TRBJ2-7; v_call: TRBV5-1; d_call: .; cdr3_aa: CASSLEGAYEQYF; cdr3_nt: TGCGCCAGCAGCTTGGAGGGAGCCTACGAGCAGTACTTC
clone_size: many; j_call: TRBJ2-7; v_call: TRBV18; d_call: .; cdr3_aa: CASSPTVDAYEQYF; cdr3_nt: TGTGCCAGCTCACCGACCGTTGACGCCTACGAGCAGTACTTC
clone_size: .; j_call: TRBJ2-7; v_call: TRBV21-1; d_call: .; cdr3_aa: CASSALGNIISYEQYF; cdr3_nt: TGTGCCAGCAGCGCCTTAGGGAACATCATCTCCTACGAGCAGTACTTC
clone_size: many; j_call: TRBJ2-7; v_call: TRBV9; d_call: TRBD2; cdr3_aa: CASSAGGGLEYEQYF; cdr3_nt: TGTGCCAGCAGCGCCGGGGGGGGTCTTGAATACGAGCAGTACTTC
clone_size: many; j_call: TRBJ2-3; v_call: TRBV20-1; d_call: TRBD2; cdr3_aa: CSAGTSGTSTDTQYF; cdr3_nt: TGCAGTGCTGGGACTAGCGGGACTAGCACAGATACGCAGTATTTT
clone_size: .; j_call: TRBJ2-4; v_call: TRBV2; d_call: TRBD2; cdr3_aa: CASGRTGLAGLAKNIQYF; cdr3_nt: TGTGCCAGCGGAAGGACAGGACTAGCGGGGCTAGCCAAAAACATTCAGTACTTC
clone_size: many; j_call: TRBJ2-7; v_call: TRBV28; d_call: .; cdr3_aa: CASQNAGPPLPYEQYF; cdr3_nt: TGTGCCAGTCAAAACGCCGGCCCGCCCCTTCCTTACGAGCAGTACTTC
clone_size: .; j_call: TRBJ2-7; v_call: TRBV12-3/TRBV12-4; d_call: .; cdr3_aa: CASRDPYTYEQYF; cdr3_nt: TGTGCCAGCAGGGACCCCTATACCTACGAGCAGTACTTC
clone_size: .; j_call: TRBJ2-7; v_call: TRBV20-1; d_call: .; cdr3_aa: CSARIQGKKAYEQYF; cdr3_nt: TGCAGTGCTAGGATACAGGGAAAGAAGGCCTACGAGCAGTACTTC
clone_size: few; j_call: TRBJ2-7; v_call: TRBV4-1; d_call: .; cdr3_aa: CASSRLGRTNSYEQYF; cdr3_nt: TGCGCCAGCAGCCGACTAGGGAGGACAAACTCCTACGAGCAGTACTTC
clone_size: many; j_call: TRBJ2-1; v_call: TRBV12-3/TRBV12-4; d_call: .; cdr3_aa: CASRNRGAMNEQFF; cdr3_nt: TGTGCCAGCAGAAACCGAGGGGCCATGAATGAGCAGTTCTTC
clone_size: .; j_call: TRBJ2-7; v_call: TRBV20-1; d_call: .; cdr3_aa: CSARGGPRDTHSYEQYF; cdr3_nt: TGCAGTGCTAGAGGGGGACCCCGGGACACCCACTCCTACGAGCAGTACTTC
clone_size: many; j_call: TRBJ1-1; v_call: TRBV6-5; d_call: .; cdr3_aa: CASSYSRGTEAFF; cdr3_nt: TGTGCCAGCAGTTACTCAAGGGGCACTGAAGCTTTCTTT
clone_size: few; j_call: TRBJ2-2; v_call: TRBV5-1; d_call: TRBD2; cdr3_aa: CASSPIAGRTGELFF; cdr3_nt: TGCGCCAGCAGCCCGATAGCGGGTCGCACCGGGGAGCTGTTTTTT
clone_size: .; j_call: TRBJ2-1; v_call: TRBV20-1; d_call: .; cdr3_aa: CSAPRERGDQFF; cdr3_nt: TGCAGTGCCCCTCGTGAGAGGGGAGATCAGTTCTTC
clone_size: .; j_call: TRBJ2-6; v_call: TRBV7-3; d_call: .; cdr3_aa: CASSLPGKLGANVLTF; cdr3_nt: TGTGCCAGCAGCTTACCAGGGAAGCTTGGGGCCAACGTCCTGACTTTC
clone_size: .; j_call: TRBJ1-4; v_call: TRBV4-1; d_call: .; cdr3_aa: CASSQALQVSNEKLFF; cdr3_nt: TGCGCCAGCAGCCAGGCCCTACAGGTTTCTAATGAAAAACTGTTTTTT
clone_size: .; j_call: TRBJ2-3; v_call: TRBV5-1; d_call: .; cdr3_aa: CASRAGAPPDTQYF; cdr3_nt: TGCGCCAGCAGGGCAGGGGCGCCTCCAGATACGCAGTATTTT
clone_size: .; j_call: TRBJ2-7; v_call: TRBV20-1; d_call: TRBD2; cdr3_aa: CSAGGDYLIGSSYEQYF; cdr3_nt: TGCAGTGCCGGGGGGGACTACCTAATCGGGAGCTCCTACGAGCAGTACTTC
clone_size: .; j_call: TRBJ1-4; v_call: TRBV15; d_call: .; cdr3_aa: CFVWIQTNEKLFF; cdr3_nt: TGTTTTGTATGGATTCAGACTAATGAAAAACTGTTTTTT
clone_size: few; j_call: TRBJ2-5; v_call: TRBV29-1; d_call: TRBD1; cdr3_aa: CSVTGARETQYF; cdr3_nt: TGCAGCGTTACAGGGGCGAGGGAGACCCAGTACTTC
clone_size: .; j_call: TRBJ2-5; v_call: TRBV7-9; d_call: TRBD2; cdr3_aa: CASITSGEETQYF; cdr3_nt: TGTGCCAGCATAACTAGCGGGGAGGAGACCCAGTACTTC
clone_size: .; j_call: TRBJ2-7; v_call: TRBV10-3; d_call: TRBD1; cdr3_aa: CAISGGTGLYEQYF; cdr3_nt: TGTGCCATCAGTGGAGGGACAGGGTTGTACGAGCAGTACTTC
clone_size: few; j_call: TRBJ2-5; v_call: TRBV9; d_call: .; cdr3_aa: CASSGAGAKETQYF; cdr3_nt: TGTGCCAGCAGCGGAGCAGGGGCTAAAGAGACCCAGTACTTC
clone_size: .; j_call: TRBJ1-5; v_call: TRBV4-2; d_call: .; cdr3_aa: CASSQDMFQPQHF; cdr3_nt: TGTGCCAGCAGCCAAGATATGTTTCAGCCCCAGCATTTT
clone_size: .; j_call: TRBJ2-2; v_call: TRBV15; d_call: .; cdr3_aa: CATSRGGTENTGELFF; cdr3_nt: TGTGCCACCAGCAGAGGTGGGACGGAGAACACCGGGGAGCTGTTTTTT
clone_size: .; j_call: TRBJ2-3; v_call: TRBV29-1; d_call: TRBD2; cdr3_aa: CSVIAGGVQGTQYF; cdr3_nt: TGCAGCGTCATAGCGGGGGGGGTTCAAGGGACGCAGTATTTT
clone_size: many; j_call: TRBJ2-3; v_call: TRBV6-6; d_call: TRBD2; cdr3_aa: CASSYARLAGTDTQYF; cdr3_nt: TGTGCCAGCAGTTACGCGAGACTAGCGGGCACAGATACGCAGTATTTT
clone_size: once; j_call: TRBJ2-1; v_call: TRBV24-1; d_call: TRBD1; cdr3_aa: CATSDLPSTTGRDNEQFF; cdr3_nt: TGTGCCACCAGTGATTTGCCATCGACGACAGGGAGAGACAATGAGCAGTTCTTC
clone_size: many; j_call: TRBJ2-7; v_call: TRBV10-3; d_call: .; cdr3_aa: CAIFQGRGYEQYF; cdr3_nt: TGTGCCATCTTCCAGGGTCGAGGCTACGAGCAGTACTTC
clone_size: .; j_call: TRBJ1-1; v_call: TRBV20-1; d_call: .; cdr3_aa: CSARDTAGYGVNTEAFF; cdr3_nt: TGCAGTGCTAGAGATACGGCAGGGTATGGGGTGAACACTGAAGCTTTCTTT
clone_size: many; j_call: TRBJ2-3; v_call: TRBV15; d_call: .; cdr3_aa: CATSRDIADTQYF; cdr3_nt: TGTGCCACCAGCAGAGATATCGCGGATACGCAGTATTTT
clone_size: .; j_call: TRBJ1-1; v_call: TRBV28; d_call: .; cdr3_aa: CASSFLDLGGAEAFF; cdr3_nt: TGTGCCAGCAGTTTCCTCGACCTGGGGGGGGCTGAAGCTTTCTTT
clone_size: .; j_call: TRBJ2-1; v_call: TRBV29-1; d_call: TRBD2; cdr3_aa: CSPKRGDEQFF; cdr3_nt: TGCAGCCCAAAACGGGGGGATGAGCAGTTCTTC
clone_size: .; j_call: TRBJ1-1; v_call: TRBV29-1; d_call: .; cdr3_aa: CSVWTTERTEAFF; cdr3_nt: TGCAGCGTTTGGACGACGGAGAGGACTGAAGCTTTCTTT
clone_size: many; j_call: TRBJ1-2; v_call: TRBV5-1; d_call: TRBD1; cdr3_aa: CASSLGGQGQYGYTF; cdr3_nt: TGCGCCAGCAGCTTGGGGGGACAGGGGCAATATGGCTACACCTTC
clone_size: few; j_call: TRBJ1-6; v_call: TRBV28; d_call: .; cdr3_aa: CASSLSVSSYNSPLHF; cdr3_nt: TGTGCCAGCAGTTTATCTGTGAGCTCCTATAATTCACCCCTCCACTTT
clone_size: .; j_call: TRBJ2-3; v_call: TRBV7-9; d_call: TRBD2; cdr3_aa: CASSSKAGASTDTQYF; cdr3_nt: TGTGCCAGCAGCTCCAAAGCGGGGGCTAGCACAGATACGCAGTATTTT
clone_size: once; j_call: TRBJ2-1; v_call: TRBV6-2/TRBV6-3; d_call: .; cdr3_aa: CASNPGTLGVETQFF; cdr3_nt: TGTGCCAGCAACCCCGGGACCCTTGGAGTAGAGACCCAGTTCTTC
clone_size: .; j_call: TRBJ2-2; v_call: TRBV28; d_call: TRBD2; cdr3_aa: CAMGREDTGELFF; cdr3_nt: TGTGCCATGGGGCGGGAGGACACCGGGGAGCTGTTTTTT
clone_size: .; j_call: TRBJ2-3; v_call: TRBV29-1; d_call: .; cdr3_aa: CSSRREFTDTQYF; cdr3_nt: TGCAGCTCCAGACGGGAATTCACAGATACGCAGTATTTT